This T cell receptor (beta chain) was identified during a study of CD8+ T cells in alopecia areata. Study summary: Those treated were given oral tofacitinib at 5 to 10 mg twice daily.

This clone was picked up a small number of times. Other DNA sequences in the sample encode the same CDR3. Investigators isolated RNA and reverse transcribed it into cDNA to act as the sequencing template. Measured with immunoSEQ multiplex PCR; TCRdb has only the in-frame clones, and not every one. This sample has 250,000 or so clones, with roughly two thirds found just once. Trimming took 1 base from V and 1 from J, leaving 8 bases between them. CDR1 and CDR2 (germline): SGHDT, YYEEEE. The CDR3 loop spans 14 amino acids. Sequenced material: CD4+ T cells sorted from blood, taken at week 0. The receptor comes from a human donor with alopecia areata. J is TRBJ2-5 and V is TRBV5-6; the D is unclear. The CDR3 DNA reads TGTGCCAGCAGCTTGACCGGACCCCAAGAGACCCAGTACTTC. Protein sequence: CASSLTGPQETQYF.